What follows are 5 T cell receptor beta chains derived from one specimen sequenced in a study of T cell responses to AZD1222 COVID-19 vaccine. Method: immunoSEQ multiplex PCR; TCRdb's copy keeps in-frame clones and lacks some. Among tens of thousands of clones, 70% to 90% were seen once, and the ten largest hold 12%. The sequenced sample was peripheral blood, obtained 28 days after the second AZD1222 dose. All receptors derive from an adult who received the AZD1222 COVID-19 vaccine.

The rearrangement uses TRBV27 and TRBJ1-1, with D unclear. The germline V and J ends were trimmed by 5 bases and 6 bases, with 22 bases remaining between them. The CDR3 is 16 residues long. Germline V gene sequence: CDR1 MNHEY, CDR2 SMNVEV (reference sequence). CDR3 in DNA: TGTGCCAGCAGTCCCAGCATAACCTGGATGAGCGCTGAAGCTTTCTTT. Translation gives CASSPSITWMSAEAFF.

The CDR3 sequence: CASSRLNTGELFF. The CDR3 DNA reads TGTGCCAGCAGTCGACTGAACACCGGGGAGCTGTTTTTT. The rearrangement links TRBV7-3 to TRBJ2-2; no definite D call. V shed 6 bases and J shed 1 base, with 6 bases lying between them. Per germline, CDR1 SGHTA and CDR2 FQGTGA. CDR3 length: 13 amino acids.

This chain joins TRBV7-2 and TRBJ2-1; D assignment may be TRBD1 or TRBD2 (5 bases each). CDR3 length equals 13 residues. Trimming pared 7 bases from V and 13 bases from J, leaving 20 bases between. In germline, CDR1 is SGHTA, CDR2 FQGNSA. The CDR3 reads CASKTGTPNFQFF. The DNA for the CDR3 is TGTGCCAGCAAAACCGGGACGCCCAATTTCCAGTTCTTC.

This chain connects TRBV6-2 or TRBV6-3 to TRBJ1-2; D might be TRBD1 (6 bases). Germline assignment: CDR1 MNHEY and CDR2 SVGEGT. Between the trimmed V and J ends, which lost 4 bases and 4 bases, there was a span of 13 bases. CDR3 size: 14 residues. This CDR3 reads CASSWRDMGYGYTF. CDR3 nucleotides: TGTGCCAGCAGTTGGAGGGACATGGGCTATGGCTACACCTTC.

The J gene is TRBJ1-5, the V gene TRBV5-6, with 7 nucleotides matching TRBD1. V lost 3 bases, J lost 6 bases, and 6 bases stayed unmatched. The CDR3 length is 14 residues. Germline V gene data show CDR1 as SGHDT and CDR2 as YYEEEE. CDR3 sequence (DNA): TGTGCCAGCAGCTCGACAGGGTTTGGTCAGCCCCAGCATTTT. This encodes CASSSTGFGQPQHF.